These 2 T cell receptor beta chains originate from one sample sequenced in a study of vaccination and CD4 T cells after COVID-19. Treatment specified: approximately 11-day PBMC culture with coronavirus spike peptide pools or control peptides (ViraFEST assay). Once obtained from cultured CD4+ T cells, the DNA was sequenced using the Oncomine TCR Beta short-read assay. One entry per CDR3 protein results from TCRdb running MiXCR on the PCR reads. The table shows about 7,100 distinct CDR3 sequences, with around two thirds occurring only once. These receptors have no identified antigens. Sequenced: CD4+ T cells from blood, cultured in vitro. The receptors derive from a human donor who had recovered from COVID-19.

This clonotype was picked up one time. The chain combines TRBV6-4 with TRBJ2-1; TRBD2 aligns across 9 bases. The V and J ends lost 5 bases and 4 bases, in that order; junction bases with no gene match: 3. Per the germline V gene, CDR1 is MRHNA and CDR2 is SNTAGT. This CDR3 spans 14 amino acids. The CDR3 region is CASSQLAGYNEQFF. The CDR3 coding sequence is TGTGCCAGCAGTCAACTAGCGGGTTACAATGAGCAGTTCTTC.

This clonotype occurred a few times. This sequence joins TRBV28 and TRBJ1-2; D not resolved. CDR3 length: 14 residues. Trimming stripped 1 base from V and 2 bases from J, with 8 bases between. Germline CDR1 reads MDHEN; CDR2 reads SYDVKM. The CDR3 loop reads CASSLYAGNYGYTF. The CDR3 DNA sequence: TGTGCCAGCAGTTTATATGCAGGAAACTATGGCTACACCTTC.